Detailed here is one T cell receptor (beta chain). This entry belongs to a study of beta chain features in type 1 diabetes. Study overall: Patients did not differ from healthy donors in age, gender or cell yield.

The whole isolated RNA underwent reverse transcription, so sequencing captured expressed TCRB transcripts. Repertoires were generated with immunoSEQ multiplex PCR, while TCRdb's copy carries only in-frame clones and drops some. In the table there are around 500,000 clones, more than 9.5% of which are singletons. CDR1 is MNHEY and CDR2 is SMNVEV in the germline V gene (reference sequence). With 9 bases removed from V and 0 bases from J, the gap between germline ends came to 3 bases. The CDR3 loop spans 11 amino acids. This TCR came from a woman in her late teens or twenties in good health. The chain recombines TRBV27 with TRBJ1-5; no clear D. Sequenced material: naive CD4+ T cells from blood. This CDR3 reads CASHSNQPQHF. The CDR3 DNA reads as TGTGCCAGTCATAGCAATCAGCCCCAGCATTTT.